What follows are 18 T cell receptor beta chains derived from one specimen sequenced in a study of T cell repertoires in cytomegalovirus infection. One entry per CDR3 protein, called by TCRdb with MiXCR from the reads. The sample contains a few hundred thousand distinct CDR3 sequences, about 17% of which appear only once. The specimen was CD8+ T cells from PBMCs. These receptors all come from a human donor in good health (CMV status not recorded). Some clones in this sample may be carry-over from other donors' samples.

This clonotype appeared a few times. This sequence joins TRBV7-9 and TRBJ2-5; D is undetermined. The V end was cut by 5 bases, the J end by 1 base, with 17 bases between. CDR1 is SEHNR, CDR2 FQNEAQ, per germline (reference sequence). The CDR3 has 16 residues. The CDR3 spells CASSPPRGRPQETQYF. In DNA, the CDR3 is TGTGCCAGCAGCCCCCCTCGCGGAAGACCCCAAGAGACCCAGTACTTC.

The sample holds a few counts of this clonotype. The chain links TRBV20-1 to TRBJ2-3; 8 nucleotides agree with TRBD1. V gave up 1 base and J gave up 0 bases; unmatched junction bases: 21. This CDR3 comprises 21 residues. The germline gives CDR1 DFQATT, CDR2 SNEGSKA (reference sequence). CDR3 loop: CSARGRRSGTGSLFSTDTQYF. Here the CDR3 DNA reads TGCAGTGCTAGAGGTCGACGGTCTGGGACAGGCTCATTGTTCAGCACAGATACGCAGTATTTT.

This chain's CDR3 is CASSSTGGFSTDTQYF. The CDR3 region has the DNA TGTGCCAGCAGCTCTACTGGTGGATTCAGCACAGATACGCAGTATTTT. The J gene is TRBJ2-3, the V gene TRBV7-9; D unresolved. V lost 4 bases and J lost 0, with 14 bases in between. This CDR3 is 16 amino acids long. From germline, CDR1 is SEHNR and CDR2 FQNEAQ (reference sequence).

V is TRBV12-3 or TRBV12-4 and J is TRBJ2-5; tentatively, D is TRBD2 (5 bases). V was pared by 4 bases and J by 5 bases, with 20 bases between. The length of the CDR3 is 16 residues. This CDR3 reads CASSSHPTTPGETQYF. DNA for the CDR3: TGTGCCAGCAGTTCTCACCCGACTACCCCGGGGGAGACCCAGTACTTC.

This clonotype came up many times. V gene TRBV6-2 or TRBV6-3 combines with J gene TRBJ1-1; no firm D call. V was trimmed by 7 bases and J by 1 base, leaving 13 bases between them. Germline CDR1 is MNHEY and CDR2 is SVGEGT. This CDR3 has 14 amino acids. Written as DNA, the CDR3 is TGTGCCAGCATCCAACATACAGCGAACACTGAAGCTTTCTTT. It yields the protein CASIQHTANTEAFF.

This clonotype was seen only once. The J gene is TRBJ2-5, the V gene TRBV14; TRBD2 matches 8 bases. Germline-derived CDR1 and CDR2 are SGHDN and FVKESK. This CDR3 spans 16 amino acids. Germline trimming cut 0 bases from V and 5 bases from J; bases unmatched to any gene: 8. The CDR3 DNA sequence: TGTGCCAGCAGCCAAGAACAGCGGGGGAGGAAGGAGACCCAGTACTTC. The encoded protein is CASSQEQRGRKETQYF.

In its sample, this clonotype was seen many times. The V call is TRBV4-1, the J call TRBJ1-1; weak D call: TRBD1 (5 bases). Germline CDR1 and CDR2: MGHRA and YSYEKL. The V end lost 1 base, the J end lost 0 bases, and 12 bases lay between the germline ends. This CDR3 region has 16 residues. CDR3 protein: CASSQASTGLNTEAFF. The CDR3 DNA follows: TGCGCCAGCAGCCAAGCTTCTACGGGGCTGAACACTGAAGCTTTCTTT.

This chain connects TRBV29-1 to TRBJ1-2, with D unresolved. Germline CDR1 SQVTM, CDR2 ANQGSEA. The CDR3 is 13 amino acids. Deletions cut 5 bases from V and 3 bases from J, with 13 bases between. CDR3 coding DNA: TGCAGCGTTAAGGGCGAGACCCACTATGGCTACACCTTC. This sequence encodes CSVKGETHYGYTF. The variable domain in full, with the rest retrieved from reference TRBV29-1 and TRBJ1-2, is SAVISQKPSRDICQRGTSLTIQCQVDSQVTMMFWYRQQPGQSLTLIATANQGSEATYESGFVIDKFPISRPNLTFSTLTVSNMSPEDSSIYLCSVKGETHYGYTFGSGTRLTVV.

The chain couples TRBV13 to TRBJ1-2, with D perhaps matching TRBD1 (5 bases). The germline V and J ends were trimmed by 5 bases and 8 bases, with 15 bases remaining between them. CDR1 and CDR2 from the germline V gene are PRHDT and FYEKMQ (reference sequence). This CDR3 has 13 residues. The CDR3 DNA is TGTGCCAGCAGCCGTCGGGACCTGGAGGGCTACACCTTC. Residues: CASSRRDLEGYTF.

CDR3 sequence: CASRDRTPGETQYF. DNA for the CDR3: TGTGCCAGCAGGGACAGGACCCCCGGGGAGACCCAGTACTTC. V usage is TRBV12-3 or TRBV12-4 and J usage is TRBJ2-5; TRBD1 matches 7 bases. V trimming: 6 bases; J trimming: 5 bases; junction bases outside the gene matches: 9. The CDR3 covers 14 residues.

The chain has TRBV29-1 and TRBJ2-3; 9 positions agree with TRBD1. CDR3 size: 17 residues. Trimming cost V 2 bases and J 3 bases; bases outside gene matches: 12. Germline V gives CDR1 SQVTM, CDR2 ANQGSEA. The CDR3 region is CSVEPGTGREDTDTQYF. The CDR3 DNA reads TGCAGCGTTGAACCTGGGACAGGGAGAGAAGATACAGATACGCAGTATTTT.

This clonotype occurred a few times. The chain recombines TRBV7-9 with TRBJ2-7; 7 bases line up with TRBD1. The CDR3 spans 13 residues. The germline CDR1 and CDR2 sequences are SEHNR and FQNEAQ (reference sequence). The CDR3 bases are TGTGCTCTGCTGGGGGACAGTGACTACGAGCAGTACTTC. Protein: CALLGDSDYEQYF.

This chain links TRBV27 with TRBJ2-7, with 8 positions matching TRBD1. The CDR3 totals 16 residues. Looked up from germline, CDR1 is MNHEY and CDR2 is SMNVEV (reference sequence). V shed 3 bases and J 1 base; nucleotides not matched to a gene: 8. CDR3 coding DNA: TGTGCCAGCAGTTTCGTCCGGACAGGGAGATCCTACGAGCAGTACTTC. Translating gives CASSFVRTGRSYEQYF.

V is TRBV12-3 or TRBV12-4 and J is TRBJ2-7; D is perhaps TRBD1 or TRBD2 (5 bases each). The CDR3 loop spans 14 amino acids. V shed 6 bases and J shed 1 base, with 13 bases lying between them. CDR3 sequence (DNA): TGTGCCAGCAGGCCCGATGGGACGTCCTACGAGCAGTACTTC. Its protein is CASRPDGTSYEQYF.

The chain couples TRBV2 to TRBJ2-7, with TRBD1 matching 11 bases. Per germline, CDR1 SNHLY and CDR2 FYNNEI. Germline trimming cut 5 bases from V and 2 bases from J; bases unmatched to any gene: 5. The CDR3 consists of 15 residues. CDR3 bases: TGTGCCAGCAGTTTCCGGGACAGGGGGACCTACGAGCAGTACTTC. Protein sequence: CASSFRDRGTYEQYF.

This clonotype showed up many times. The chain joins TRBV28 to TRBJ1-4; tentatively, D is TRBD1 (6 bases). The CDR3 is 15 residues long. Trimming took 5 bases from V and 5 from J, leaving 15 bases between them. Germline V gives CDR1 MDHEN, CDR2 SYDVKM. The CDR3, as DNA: TGTGCCAGCAGTCGCACCAGCAGGGGAAATGAAAAACTGTTTTTT. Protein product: CASSRTSRGNEKLFF.

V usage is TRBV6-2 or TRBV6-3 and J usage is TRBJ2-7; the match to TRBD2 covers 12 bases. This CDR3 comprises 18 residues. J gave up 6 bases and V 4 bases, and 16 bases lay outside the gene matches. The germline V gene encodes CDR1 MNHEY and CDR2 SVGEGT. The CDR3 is CASSLPTSGGISGREQYF. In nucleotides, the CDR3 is TGTGCCAGCAGTTTACCTACTAGCGGGGGGATCTCTGGCCGCGAGCAGTACTTC.

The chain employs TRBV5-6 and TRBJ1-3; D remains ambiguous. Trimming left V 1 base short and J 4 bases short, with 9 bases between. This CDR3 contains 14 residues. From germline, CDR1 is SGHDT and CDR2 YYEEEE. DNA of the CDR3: TGTGCCAGCAGCTTGCCGGACCGCGGAAACACCATATATTTT. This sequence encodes CASSLPDRGNTIYF.